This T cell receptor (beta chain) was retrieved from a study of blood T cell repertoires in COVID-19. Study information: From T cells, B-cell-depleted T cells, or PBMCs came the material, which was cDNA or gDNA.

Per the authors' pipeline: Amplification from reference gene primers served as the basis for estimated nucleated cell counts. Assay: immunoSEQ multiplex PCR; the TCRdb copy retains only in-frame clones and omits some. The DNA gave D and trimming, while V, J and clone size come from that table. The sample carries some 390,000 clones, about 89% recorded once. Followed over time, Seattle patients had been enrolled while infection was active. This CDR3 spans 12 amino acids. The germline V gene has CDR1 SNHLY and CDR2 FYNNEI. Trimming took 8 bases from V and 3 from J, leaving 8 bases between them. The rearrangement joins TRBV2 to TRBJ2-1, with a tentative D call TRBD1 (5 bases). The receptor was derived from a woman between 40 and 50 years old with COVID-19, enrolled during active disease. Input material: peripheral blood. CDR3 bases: TGTGCCAGCGACAGCCGCTACAATGAGCAGTTCTTC. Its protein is CASDSRYNEQFF. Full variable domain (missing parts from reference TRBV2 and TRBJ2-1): EPEVTQTPSHQVTQMGQEVILRCVPISNHLYFYWYRQILGQKVEFLVSFYNNEISEKSEIFDDQFSVERPDGSNFTLKIRSTKLEDSAMYFCASDSRYNEQFFGPGTRLTVL.